A single sample gave rise to the 13 T cell receptor beta chains below, sequenced in a study of T-cell memory formation after mild COVID-19. Each CDR3 protein is one row after TCRdb ran MiXCR on the 5' RACE reads. Altogether hundreds of thousands of distinct CDR3 sequences are present, approximately 15% being singletons, with the ten largest covering more than 20%. Sequenced material: PBMCs or a T cell subset sorted from them (not recorded which). These TCRs come from a man in his late teens or twenties who had mild COVID-19 (a few samples of this study predate the infection). Cell type and time point are not known.

In its sample, this clonotype was seen a few times. This chain joins TRBV4-1 and TRBJ2-1; possibly TRBD1 for D (6 bases). The CDR3 has 16 amino acids. Trimming pared 3 bases from V and 6 bases from J, leaving 18 bases between. Per germline, CDR1 MGHRA and CDR2 YSYEKL. CDR3 in DNA: TGCGCCAGCAGCCAGGCCGGAGGCAGGGGATTCAATGAGCAGTTCTTC. It translates to CASSQAGGRGFNEQFF.

This clonotype has only a few counts. The rearrangement links TRBV6-4 to TRBJ2-1; D is possibly TRBD2 (5 bases). Germline assignment: CDR1 MRHNA and CDR2 SNTAGT. The CDR3 is 14 residues long. Trimming took 2 bases from V and 4 from J, leaving 9 bases between them. CDR3 sequence (DNA): TGTGCCAGCAGTGACGGTGAGGGTTACAATGAGCAGTTCTTC. Translation gives CASSDGEGYNEQFF.

This clonotype was picked up a small number of times. This chain uses TRBV6-5 with TRBJ2-1; TRBD2 matches 8 bases. The germline CDR1 and CDR2 sequences are MNHEY and SVGAGI. V shed 6 bases, J shed 8 bases, and the junction held 6 bases outside the gene matches. This CDR3 comprises 13 residues. The CDR3 here is CASRRLALDEQFF. The CDR3 nucleotides are TGTGCCAGCAGGAGACTAGCGCTGGATGAGCAGTTCTTC.

The V call is TRBV28, the J call TRBJ2-4; TRBD1 matches 9 bases. This CDR3 is 15 amino acids long. Germline-derived CDR1 and CDR2 are MDHEN and SYDVKM. Trimming cost V 6 bases and J 7 bases; bases outside gene matches: 10. CDR3 in amino acids: CASSRNPGTGNIQYF. The DNA for the CDR3 is TGTGCCAGCAGCCGAAACCCCGGGACAGGGAACATTCAGTACTTC. Filled out from reference TRBV28 and TRBJ2-4, the complete variable domain reads DVKVTQSSRYLVKRTGEKVFLECVQDMDHENMFWYRQDPGLGLRLIYFSYDVKMKEKGDIPEGYSVSREKKERFSLILESASTNQTSMYLCASSRNPGTGNIQYFGAGTRLSVL.

The CDR3 DNA reads as TGTGCCAGCAGTGAAAGGGGGCTCAGCGGGGGCCTCAGCACAGATACGCAGTATTTT. Residues: CASSERGLSGGLSTDTQYF. The J gene is TRBJ2-3, the V gene TRBV6-1; weak D call: TRBD2 (8 bases). The germline V gene has CDR1 MNHNS and CDR2 SASEGT. This CDR3 comprises 19 residues. V was clipped by 2 bases and J by 0 bases, with 21 bases between them.

V is TRBV5-6 and J is TRBJ2-3; 9 nucleotides match TRBD2. After removal of 2 bases from V and 2 bases from J, the junction contained 6 bases not matched to a gene. Germline V gene sequence: CDR1 SGHDT, CDR2 YYEEEE. The CDR3 runs 16 residues. The CDR3 DNA reads as TGTGCCAGCAGCTTTTGGACTAGCGTGCCCACAGATACGCAGTATTTT. It yields the protein CASSFWTSVPTDTQYF.

This clonotype was counted a few times. The chain has TRBV27 and TRBJ2-1, with TRBD2 identical over 13 bases. Germline V gene sequence: CDR1 MNHEY, CDR2 SMNVEV (reference sequence). This CDR3 comprises 15 residues. V trimming: 5 bases; J trimming: 8 bases; junction bases outside the gene matches: 6. The chain's CDR3 is CASSAGLAGRYEQFF. The CDR3 DNA reads as TGTGCCAGCAGTGCGGGACTAGCGGGGAGATATGAGCAGTTCTTC.

The V call is TRBV1, the J call TRBJ2-5; TRBD1, the D gene given by the table, was not confirmed from the DNA. TRBV1 is recorded as a pseudogene. There are 17 residues in the CDR3. The CDR3 nucleotides are TGCACCAGCAGCCAAGGGACAGGGGGCGCATCCCAAGAGACCCAGTACTTC. Translating it yields CTSSQGTGGASQETQYF.

There are many counts of this clonotype. At one end the junction does not follow the germline gene, possibly because of a read error. The CDR3 sequence: CASSQLSDAGNQQFF. CDR3 nucleotides: TGCGCCAGCAGCCAATTGTCAGATGCCGGCAATCAGCAGTTCTTC. The chain couples TRBV4-3 to TRBJ2-1; no clear D gene. This CDR3 is built from 15 residues. The germline gives CDR1 LGHNA, CDR2 YSLEER.

This clonotype was found a few times. This chain uses TRBV6-2 or TRBV6-3 with TRBJ2-2; 8 bases are shared with TRBD2. From germline, CDR1 is MNHEY and CDR2 SVGEGT. CDR3 size: 16 residues. With 5 bases clipped from V and 0 bases from J, the junction kept 5 bases outside the gene matches. The CDR3 DNA reads as TGTGCCAGCAGTGGAGCGGGGGTCTCGAACACCGGGGAGCTGTTTTTT. It codes for CASSGAGVSNTGELFF.

On this clonotype itself: A much larger clone differs by one base, so this may be a read error. The rearrangement uses TRBV6-2 or TRBV6-3 and TRBJ1-5, with D unresolved. Germline CDR1 reads MNHEY; CDR2 reads SVGEGT. The CDR3 consists of 12 residues. V lost 4 bases, J lost 5 bases, and 6 bases lay in between. The DNA of the CDR3 is TGTGCCAGCAGTTCAAGGGATCAGCCCCAGCATTTT. It encodes CASSSRDQPQHF.

V gene TRBV28 combines with J gene TRBJ1-1; D might be TRBD1 (5 bases). CDR1 is MDHEN, CDR2 SYDVKM, per germline. CDR3 length: 11 residues. Trimming removed 5 bases from V and 8 bases from J, with 9 bases in between. The CDR3 DNA follows: TGTGCCAGCAGTCTGAGACAGGAAGCTTTCTTT. This sequence encodes CASSLRQEAFF.

The genes are TRBV18 and TRBJ1-2, with 7 nucleotides matching TRBD1. J was trimmed by 5 bases and V by 0 bases; bases with no gene match: 3. The CDR3 is made up of 14 amino acids. The V gene's germline CDR1 is KGHSH and CDR2 LQKENI. The CDR3 sequence is CASSPPGQPYGYTF. The CDR3 nucleotides are TGTGCCAGCTCACCACCGGGACAGCCTTATGGCTACACCTTC.